A single sample gave rise to the 12 T cell receptor beta chains below, sequenced in a study of cytomegalovirus exposure and HLA in healthy donors. In the PCR, 60 Vbeta and 13 Jbeta primers were used. The assay was immunoSEQ multiplex PCR, and TCRdb's table has in-frame clones only and misses some. The repertoire holds approximately 190,000 clones, with roughly 80% as singletons. The specimen sequenced was PBMCs. All receptors come from a woman younger than 35 in good health and CMV-seronegative.

The chain joins TRBV7-2 to TRBJ1-4, with a weak D call TRBD1 (5 bases). The CDR3 is 16 amino acids. Germline V CDR1 and CDR2: SGHTA, FQGNSA. The ends were cut back, 3 bases at V and 5 bases at J, with 16 bases in the middle. The CDR3 sequence: CASSLGGTASNEKLFF. The CDR3 DNA follows: TGTGCCAGCAGCTTGGGGGGGACGGCCAGCAATGAAAAACTGTTTTTT. Based on the CDR3 plus reference TRBV7-2 and TRBJ1-4, the full variable domain is GAGVSQSPSNKVTEKGKDVELRCDPISGHTALYWYRQSLGQGLEFLIYFQGNSAPDKSGLPSDRFSAERTGGSVSTLTIQRTQQEDSAVYLCASSLGGTASNEKLFFGSGTQLSVL.

The chain combines TRBV6-5 with TRBJ2-2; 8 bases match TRBD1. Trimming took 2 bases from V and 5 from J; bases not matched to a gene: 4. CDR3 size: 15 residues. The germline gives CDR1 MNHEY, CDR2 SVGAGI. The CDR3 bases are TGTGCCAGCAGTTACGCTCGGACAGGGACCGGGGAGCTGTTTTTT. This encodes CASSYARTGTGELFF.

The CDR3 here is CATRRGDQRTSGTDTQYF. For the CDR3, the DNA is TGTGCCACCCGGCGCGGGGACCAGAGGACTAGCGGGACAGATACGCAGTATTTT. V gene TRBV15 combines with J gene TRBJ2-3; 11 bases agree with TRBD2. The length of the CDR3 is 18 residues. Trimming at V came to 8 bases and at J to 3 bases, leaving 16 bases not matched to a gene. In germline, CDR1 is LNHNV, CDR2 YYDKDF (reference sequence).

The V call is TRBV7-9, the J call TRBJ2-3; no firm D call. There are 15 residues in the CDR3. Per germline, CDR1 SEHNR and CDR2 FQNEAQ (reference sequence). With 2 bases removed from V and 0 bases from J, the gap between germline ends came to 9 bases. The CDR3 region is CASSLQPGSTDTQYF. The DNA for the CDR3 is TGTGCCAGCAGCTTACAGCCCGGGAGCACAGATACGCAGTATTTT.

This chain joins TRBV9 and TRBJ2-1; TRBD2 agrees at 11 bases. The CDR3 covers 16 residues. With V trimmed by 3 bases and J by 0 bases, 2 bases remained unmatched. Germline V gene data show CDR1 as SGDLS and CDR2 as YYNGEE. CDR3 DNA: TGTGCCAGCAGCGAGGGACTAGCGGTCTCCTACAATGAGCAGTTCTTC. Protein sequence: CASSEGLAVSYNEQFF.

The chain has TRBV13 and TRBJ1-4, with a weak D call TRBD1 (5 bases). Trimming removed 5 bases from V and 3 bases from J, with 16 bases in between. There are 16 residues in the CDR3. Germline CDR1 PRHDT, CDR2 FYEKMQ (reference sequence). The CDR3 loop reads CASSRRGREANEKLFF. The DNA of the CDR3 is TGTGCCAGCAGCCGTAGGGGCAGGGAAGCTAATGAAAAACTGTTTTTT.

This chain's CDR3 is CASVAGSIGNQPQHF. The CDR3 nucleotides read TGTGCCAGCGTGGCAGGGTCTATTGGCAATCAGCCCCAGCATTTT. This sequence joins TRBV6-1 and TRBJ1-5; weak D call: TRBD1 (5 bases). The CDR3 runs to 15 residues. V lost 8 bases and J lost 2, with 16 bases in between. CDR1 and CDR2 from the germline V gene are MNHNS and SASEGT.

The chain recombines TRBV5-4 with TRBJ2-3; TRBD2 agrees at 11 bases. V lost 3 bases to trimming and J lost 4 bases; unmatched junction nucleotides: 19. From germline, CDR1 is SGHNT and CDR2 YYREEE (reference sequence). The CDR3 consists of 20 residues. CDR3 in amino acids: CASSSPGTSGSGGFPDTQYF. CDR3 nucleotides: TGTGCCAGCAGCTCACCCGGGACTAGCGGTTCGGGGGGTTTCCCAGATACGCAGTATTTT.

The J gene is TRBJ1-3, the V gene TRBV19; 8 nucleotides agree with TRBD1. The CDR3 totals 14 residues. With V trimmed by 7 bases and J by 2 bases, 4 bases remained unmatched. Germline CDR1 reads LNHDA; CDR2 reads SQIVND (reference sequence). The CDR3 protein is CASTPTGAGNTIYF. CDR3 nucleotides: TGTGCCAGTACCCCGACAGGGGCTGGAAACACCATATATTTT.

The chain recombines TRBV11-2 with TRBJ2-1, with 7 bases aligning to TRBD1. This CDR3 is built from 19 residues. Trimming took 4 bases from V and 3 from J; bases not matched to a gene: 18. CDR1 SGHAT and CDR2 FQNNGV come from the germline V gene. The CDR3 nucleotides are TGTGCCAGCAGCTACACGTTTAGGTCCTCCCGGGACAGCTACAATGAGCAGTTCTTC. Translating it yields CASSYTFRSSRDSYNEQFF.

The chain uses TRBV19 and TRBJ1-5; D ambiguous. The length of the CDR3 is 13 residues. V was shortened by 9 bases and J by 1 base, with 10 bases between the two germline ends. Germline-derived CDR1 and CDR2 are LNHDA and SQIVND (reference sequence). CDR3 nucleotide sequence: TGTGCCAGCAATCCGGGAAGCAATCAGCCCCAGCATTTT. Protein sequence: CASNPGSNQPQHF. The variable domain in full, with the rest retrieved from reference TRBV19 and TRBJ1-5, is DGGITQSPKYLFRKEGQNVTLSCEQNLNHDAMYWYRQDPGQGLRLIYYSQIVNDFQKGDIAEGYSVSREKKESFPLTVTSAQKNPTAFYLCASNPGSNQPQHFGDGTRLSIL.

The CDR3 DNA reads as TGTGCCAGCAGTCCGGACACTGCGAATTCACCCCTCCACTTT. Amino acid sequence: CASSPDTANSPLHF. The chain employs TRBV7-2 and TRBJ1-6, with D perhaps matching TRBD1 (5 bases). CDR1 is SGHTA and CDR2 is FQGNSA in the germline V gene. This CDR3 is 14 amino acids long. Deletions cut 6 bases from V and 7 bases from J, with 13 bases between.